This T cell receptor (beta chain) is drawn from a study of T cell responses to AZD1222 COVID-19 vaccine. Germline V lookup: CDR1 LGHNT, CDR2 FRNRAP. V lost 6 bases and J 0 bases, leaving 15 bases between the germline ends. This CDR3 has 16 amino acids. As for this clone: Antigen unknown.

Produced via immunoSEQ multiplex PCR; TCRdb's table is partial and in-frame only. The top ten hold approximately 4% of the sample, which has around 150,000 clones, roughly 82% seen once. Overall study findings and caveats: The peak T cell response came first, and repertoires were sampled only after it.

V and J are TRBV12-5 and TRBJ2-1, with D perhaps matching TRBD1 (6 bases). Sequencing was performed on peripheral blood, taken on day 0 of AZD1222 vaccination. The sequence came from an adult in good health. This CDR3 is CASGTTGQSSYNEQFF. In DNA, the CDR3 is TGTGCTAGTGGAACTACCGGACAGAGCTCCTACAATGAGCAGTTCTTC.